Listed below are T cell receptor beta chains from one sample, sequenced in a study of T cell responses to AZD1222 COVID-19 vaccine. Assay: immunoSEQ multiplex PCR; the TCRdb copy retains only in-frame clones and omits some. The repertoire holds roughly 140,000 clones, about nine tenths seen once, with approximately 3.6% in the top ten. The specimen comprised peripheral blood, sampled on day 0 of AZD1222 vaccination. The receptors stem from an adult in good health. The CDR3 runs from the conserved cysteine through the conserved F or W. Each record gives: J gene, V gene, D gene, CDR3 protein. D genes are given only for firm matches.

TRBJ1-2,TRBV12-3/TRBV12-4,NA,CASSFGGYGYTF
TRBJ2-7,TRBV30,NA,CAWSPGWGNEQYF
TRBJ2-5,TRBV27,TRBD1,CASSFRGQGEETQYF
TRBJ2-1,TRBV19,TRBD2,CASSLDSGTSTIRQFF
TRBJ1-1,TRBV6-2/TRBV6-3,NA,CASSYSTGRGWTEAFF
TRBJ1-1,TRBV3-1/TRBV3-2,NA,CASSQLIMNTEAFF
TRBJ2-2,TRBV19,NA,CASSMDTNTGELFF
TRBJ2-7,TRBV7-2,TRBD2,CASIHVGLADYEQYF
TRBJ2-5,TRBV19,NA,CASSVQGSGETQYF
TRBJ1-6,TRBV6-2/TRBV6-3,TRBD1,CASSSRDRGFSPLHF
TRBJ2-3,TRBV19,NA,CASSIGGTDTQYF
TRBJ2-7,TRBV18,NA,CASSPGYEQYF
TRBJ2-7,TRBV27,TRBD2,CASSGLAGITYEQYF
TRBJ1-6,TRBV5-1,NA,CASSLGLDNSPLHF
TRBJ1-5,TRBV11-2,NA,CASSLSTDFGNQPQHF
TRBJ2-5,TRBV11-2,TRBD2,CASSLVPAGATQYF
TRBJ2-3,TRBV5-1,NA,CASSFTGGRTDTQYF
TRBJ2-2,TRBV5-1,NA,CASSWEANTGELFF
TRBJ1-6,TRBV2,TRBD1,CASTWDSSSYNSPLHF
TRBJ2-2,TRBV12-5,NA,CASGSGWTGELFF
TRBJ2-2,TRBV6-6,TRBD2,CASSLVAGNTGELFF
TRBJ1-6,TRBV6-1,NA,CASSESDRYSPLHF
TRBJ1-6,TRBV7-9,TRBD1,CASSLGRGPSTLHF
TRBJ2-5,TRBV7-2,TRBD2,CASSLDGRAMETQYF
TRBJ1-1,TRBV30,TRBD1,CAWRTGSTGQAFF
TRBJ2-7,TRBV3-1/TRBV3-2,TRBD2,CASSQDLREGIDYEQYF
TRBJ2-1,TRBV9,NA,CASKKGGSLSYNEQFF
TRBJ2-1,TRBV6-1,TRBD2,CASSEGAGHYNEQFF
TRBJ2-7,TRBV7-9,NA,CASSGSPGTVLAYEQYF
TRBJ1-6,TRBV6-5,NA,CASKEGLYNSPLHF
TRBJ2-5,TRBV30,TRBD2,CAWSRTSGGETQYF
TRBJ1-2,TRBV12-3/TRBV12-4,TRBD1,CASGDRTSSGYTF
TRBJ2-1,TRBV30,TRBD2,CAFSPSGIVNEQFF
TRBJ1-2,TRBV6-4,TRBD1,CASSDPDRGPIPNYGYTF
TRBJ2-7,TRBV13,NA,CASSSPGTPYEQYF
TRBJ2-5,TRBV12-5,TRBD2,CASGLVRLAGVQETQYF
TRBJ1-1,TRBV3-1/TRBV3-2,TRBD1,CASSPGQGITEAFF
TRBJ2-2,TRBV6-2/TRBV6-3,NA,CASSRRNTHTGELFF
TRBJ2-3,TRBV18,NA,CASSPRGLSTDTQYF
TRBJ2-1,TRBV7-6,NA,CASSTLDGNNEQFF